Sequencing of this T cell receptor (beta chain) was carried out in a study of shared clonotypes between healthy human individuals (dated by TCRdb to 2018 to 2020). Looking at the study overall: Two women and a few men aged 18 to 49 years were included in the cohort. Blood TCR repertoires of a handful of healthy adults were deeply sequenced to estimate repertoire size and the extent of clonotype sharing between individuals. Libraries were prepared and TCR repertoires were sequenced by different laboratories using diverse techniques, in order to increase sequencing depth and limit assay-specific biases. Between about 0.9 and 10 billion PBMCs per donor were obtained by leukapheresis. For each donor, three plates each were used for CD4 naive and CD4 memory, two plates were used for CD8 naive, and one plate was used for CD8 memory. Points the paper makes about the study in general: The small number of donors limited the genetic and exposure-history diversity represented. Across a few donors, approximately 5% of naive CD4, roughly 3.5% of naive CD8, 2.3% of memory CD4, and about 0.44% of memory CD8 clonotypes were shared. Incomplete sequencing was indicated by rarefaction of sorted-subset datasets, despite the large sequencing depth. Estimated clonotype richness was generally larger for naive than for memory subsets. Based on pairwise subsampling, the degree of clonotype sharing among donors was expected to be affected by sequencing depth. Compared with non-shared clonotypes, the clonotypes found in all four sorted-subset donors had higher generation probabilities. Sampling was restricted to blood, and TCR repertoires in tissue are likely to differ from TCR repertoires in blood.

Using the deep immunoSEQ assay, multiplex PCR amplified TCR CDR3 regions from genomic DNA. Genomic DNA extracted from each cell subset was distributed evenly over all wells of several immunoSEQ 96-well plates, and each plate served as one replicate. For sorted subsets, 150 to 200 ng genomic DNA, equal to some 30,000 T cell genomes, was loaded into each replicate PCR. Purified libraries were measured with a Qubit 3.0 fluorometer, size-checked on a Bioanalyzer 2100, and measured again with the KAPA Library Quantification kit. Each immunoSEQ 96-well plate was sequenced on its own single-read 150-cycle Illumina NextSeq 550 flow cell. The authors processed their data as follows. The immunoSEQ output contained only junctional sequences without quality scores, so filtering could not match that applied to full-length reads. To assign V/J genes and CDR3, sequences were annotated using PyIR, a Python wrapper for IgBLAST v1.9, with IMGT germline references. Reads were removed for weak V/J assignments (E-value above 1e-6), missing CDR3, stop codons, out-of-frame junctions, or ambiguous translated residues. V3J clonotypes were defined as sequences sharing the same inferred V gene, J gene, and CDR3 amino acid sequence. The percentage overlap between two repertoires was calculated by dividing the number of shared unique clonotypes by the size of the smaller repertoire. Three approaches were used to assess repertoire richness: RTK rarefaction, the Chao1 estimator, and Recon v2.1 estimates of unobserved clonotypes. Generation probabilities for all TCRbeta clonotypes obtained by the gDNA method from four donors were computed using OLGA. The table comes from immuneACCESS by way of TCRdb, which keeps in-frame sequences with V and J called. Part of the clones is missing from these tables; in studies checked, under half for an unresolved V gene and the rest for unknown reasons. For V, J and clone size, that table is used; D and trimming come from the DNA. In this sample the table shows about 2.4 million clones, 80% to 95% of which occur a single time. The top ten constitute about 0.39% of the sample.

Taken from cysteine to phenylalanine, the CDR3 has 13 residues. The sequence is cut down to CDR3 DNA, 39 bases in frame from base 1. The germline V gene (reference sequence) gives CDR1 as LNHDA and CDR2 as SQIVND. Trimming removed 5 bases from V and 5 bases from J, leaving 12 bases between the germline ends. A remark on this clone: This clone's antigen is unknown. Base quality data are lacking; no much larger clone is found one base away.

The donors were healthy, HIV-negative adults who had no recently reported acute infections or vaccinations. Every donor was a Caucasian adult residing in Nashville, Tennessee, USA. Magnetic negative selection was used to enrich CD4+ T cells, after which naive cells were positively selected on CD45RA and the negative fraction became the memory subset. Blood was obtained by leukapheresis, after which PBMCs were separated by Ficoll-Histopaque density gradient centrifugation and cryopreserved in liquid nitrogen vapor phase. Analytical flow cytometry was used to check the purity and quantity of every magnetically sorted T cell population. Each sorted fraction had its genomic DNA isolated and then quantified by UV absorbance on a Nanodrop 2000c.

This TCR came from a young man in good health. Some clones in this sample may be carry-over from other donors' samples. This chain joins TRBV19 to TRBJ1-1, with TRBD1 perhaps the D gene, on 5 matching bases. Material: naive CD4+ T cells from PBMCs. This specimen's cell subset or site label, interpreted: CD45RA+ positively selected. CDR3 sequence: CASSRARGTEAFF. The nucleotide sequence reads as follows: TGTGCCAGTAGTCGGGCCCGGGGGACTGAAGCTTTCTTT.